This TCR beta chain was sequenced in a study of CD8+CD57+ T cells in acquired aplastic anemia. Background on the study: Sorted cells (CD4+ and CD8+) yielded DNA amounts that averaged approximately 2.9 ug.

CD8+CD57+ cell expansion had been shown by flow cytometry in patients chosen for sequencing. Everyone among the patients had severe acquired aplastic anemia. Sampling of blood occurred while the patients had still received no therapy. Only a few counts were recorded for this clonotype. CDR3 and TCR beta VDJ profiling relied on a genomic DNA template. TCRdb passed the reads through MiXCR, listing each CDR3 protein once. The data show approximately 100,000 distinct CDR3 sequences, around 70% seen once. The sample consisted of sorted CD4+, CD8+, or CD8+CD57+ T cells (not recorded which) from PBMCs. The clonotype originates from a human donor with aplastic anemia.

The CDR3 sequence is CASSLMSGGEYNEQFF. CDR3 bases: TGTGCCAGCAGCTTAATGAGCGGGGGGGAGTACAATGAGCAGTTCTTC. The genes are TRBV7-3 and TRBJ2-1, with 10 bases lining up with TRBD2. V lost 1 base and J lost 4; bases outside the gene matches: 4. Germline-derived CDR1 and CDR2 are SGHTA and FQGTGA. The CDR3 sequence is 16 residues long.